The following is a T cell receptor (beta chain) sequence with its context. Its target is not known. The data belong to a study of OX40 agonist ivuxolimab in advanced cancers. Study-wide background: The drug used for patients, ivuxolimab, was an agonistic anti-OX40 (CD134) antibody.

Profiled with immunoSEQ multiplex PCR; TCRdb holds only in-frame clones, not every one. The sample has some 64,000 clones, about nine tenths seen once. Study-level results: Researchers did not determine the expanded peripheral T cells' antigen specificity.

The germline V gene has CDR1 LNHDA and CDR2 SQIVND (reference sequence). The V gene lost 3 bases and the J gene lost 2 bases, with 10 bases spanning the gap. This CDR3 comprises 14 residues. The input for sequencing was CD4+ or CD8+ T cells sorted from blood, taken in a trial of the OX40 agonist ivuxolimab. The chain carries TRBV19 and TRBJ2-5; the D gene is possibly TRBD1 (6 bases). This receptor was taken from an adult with an advanced solid tumor such as melanoma, head and neck, liver or kidney cancer. CDR3 nucleotides: TGTGCCAGTAGTATGACAGGCCTTCAAGAGACCCAGTACTTC. Protein sequence: CASSMTGLQETQYF.